The 19 T cell receptor beta chains in this list originate from one sample, sequenced in a study of T cells after yellow fever vaccination. TCRdb re-derived calls from the 5' RACE reads in MiXCR, one entry per CDR3 protein. The repertoire holds about 350,000 distinct CDR3 sequences, with 8% to 9.5% as singletons. Sequenced here: PBMCs, sampled roughly 46 days after the first yellow fever vaccination. Every receptor here comes from a man aged 18 to 29 who received the YFV17D yellow fever vaccine.

This clonotype was counted a few times. The V gene is TRBV12-3 or TRBV12-4, the J gene TRBJ2-1; no clear D. V was clipped by 5 bases and J by 6 bases, with 17 bases between them. The CDR3 is 15 amino acids. CDR3 DNA sequence: TGTGCCAGCAGTGAGGCCCCTACCCCGGGCAATGAGCAGTTCTTC. It yields the protein CASSEAPTPGNEQFF.

V is TRBV5-8 and J is TRBJ1-2; D uncertain. This CDR3 comprises 13 residues. Per the germline V gene, CDR1 is SGHTS and CDR2 is YDEGEE. Trimming pared 4 bases from V and 7 bases from J, leaving 14 bases between. The chain's CDR3 is CASSPELLGGYTF. CDR3 nucleotide sequence: TGTGCCAGCAGCCCGGAACTACTGGGTGGCTACACCTTC.

Here the CDR3 reads CASSLPETGVAEQFF. In DNA form, the CDR3 reads TGCGCCAGCAGCCTACCCGAGACAGGGGTAGCGGAGCAGTTCTTC. This chain links TRBV5-1 with TRBJ2-1; 8 nucleotides line up with TRBD1. V shed 4 bases, J shed 10 bases, and the junction held 13 bases outside the gene matches. There are 15 residues in the CDR3. Germline lookup yields CDR1 SGHRS and CDR2 YFSETQ.

This chain joins TRBV19 and TRBJ1-1; D remains ambiguous. This CDR3 is 14 amino acids long. In germline, CDR1 is LNHDA, CDR2 SQIVND (reference sequence). Trimming left V 4 bases short and J 1 base short, with 10 bases between. In nucleotides, the CDR3 is TGTGCCAGTAGTACCCGAGCGGAGAACACTGAAGCTTTCTTT. Translation gives CASSTRAENTEAFF.

This clonotype was counted a few times. This chain uses TRBV7-9 with TRBJ2-5; D might be TRBD1 (6 bases). Trimming shortened V by 2 bases and J by 1 base, and 14 bases separated the two germline ends. CDR3 length: 16 amino acids. Germline V gives CDR1 SEHNR, CDR2 FQNEAQ (reference sequence). Here the CDR3 reads CASSLTQGRFQETQYF. The CDR3 DNA sequence: TGTGCCAGCAGCTTAACCCAGGGGCGATTCCAAGAGACCCAGTACTTC.

The V and J genes are TRBV28 and TRBJ2-1; D gene unclear. The germline V gene encodes CDR1 MDHEN and CDR2 SYDVKM. This CDR3 comprises 10 residues. Trimming cost V 8 bases and J 8 bases, with 7 bases left between them. The CDR3 nucleotides read TGTGCCAGCCGTGGCTATGAGCAGTTCTTC. Translation: CASRGYEQFF.

There are a few counts of this clonotype. This rearrangement joins TRBV12-3 or TRBV12-4 to TRBJ2-5; no definite D call. V was pared by 6 bases and J by 7 bases, with 21 bases between. There are 15 residues in the CDR3. CDR3 bases: TGTGCCAGCAGCCAGACTTCAGGTTGGGGTTCGACCCAGTACTTC. This gives the protein CASSQTSGWGSTQYF.

The chain recombines TRBV7-9 with TRBJ1-5, with 7 nucleotides matching TRBD1. V dropped 5 bases and J dropped 3; count of bases not matched to a gene: 13. The CDR3 covers 17 residues. Looked up from germline, CDR1 is SEHNR and CDR2 is FQNEAQ (reference sequence). In DNA form, the CDR3 reads TGTGCCAGCAGCCAGTATACAGGGGCCTCCGACAATCAGCCCCAGCATTTT. This translates into CASSQYTGASDNQPQHF.

A few counts support this clonotype. The CDR3 coding sequence is TGCGCCAGCAGCTTGGACCACCAGACGCATGAAAAACTGTTTTTT. Encoded protein: CASSLDHQTHEKLFF. V gene TRBV5-1 combines with J gene TRBJ1-4; D gene unclear. Between the trimmed V and J ends, which lost 0 bases and 6 bases, there was a span of 12 bases. This CDR3 spans 15 amino acids. Germline lookup yields CDR1 SGHRS and CDR2 YFSETQ.

This clonotype was detected only a few times. The chain has TRBV11-1 and TRBJ2-1; 7 positions match TRBD2. V shed 5 bases and J 0 bases; nucleotides not matched to a gene: 7. The CDR3 is made up of 16 amino acids. Per germline, CDR1 SGHAT and CDR2 FQDESV (reference sequence). CDR3 sequence reads: CASSPSGGSSYNEQFF. The CDR3, as DNA: TGTGCCAGCAGCCCTAGCGGAGGGAGCTCCTACAATGAGCAGTTCTTC.

This clonotype was seen a few times. This chain links TRBV7-2 with TRBJ2-7, with 10 bases lining up with TRBD1. J was trimmed by 6 bases and V by 3 bases; bases with no gene match: 5. CDR1 SGHTA and CDR2 FQGNSA come from the germline V gene. The CDR3 extends over 14 amino acids. DNA of the CDR3: TGTGCCAGCAGCTTGGGGGACAGGGGTGGCGAGCAGTACTTC. Translation gives CASSLGDRGGEQYF.

This clonotype was seen a handful of times. The chain employs TRBV12-3 or TRBV12-4 and TRBJ2-3; TRBD2 aligns across 13 bases. After removal of 5 bases from V and 5 bases from J, the junction contained 16 bases not matched to a gene. The CDR3 length is 19 residues. For the CDR3, the DNA is TGTGCCAGCAGTAAGGGACTAGCGGGGAGATTACTGCTGGGAGATACGCAGTATTTT. Translating gives CASSKGLAGRLLLGDTQYF.

This clonotype was seen a handful of times. The chain uses TRBV20-1 and TRBJ1-4; D remains ambiguous. Germline values: CDR1 DFQATT, CDR2 SNEGSKA (reference sequence). CDR3 size: 14 residues. V lost 2 bases, J lost 4 bases, and 11 bases lay in between. For the CDR3, the DNA is TGCAGTGCTAGAAACCCGGCCCTTAATGAAAAACTGTTTTTT. This gives the protein CSARNPALNEKLFF.

This clonotype was observed a few times. The genes are TRBV6-1 and TRBJ2-3, with a possible D match to TRBD1 (7 bases). Between the trimmed V and J ends, which lost 7 bases and 1 base, there was a span of 15 bases. This CDR3 comprises 15 residues. The germline CDR1 and CDR2 sequences are MNHNS and SASEGT. CDR3 amino acids: CASMRDRGRTDTQYF. Here the CDR3 DNA reads TGTGCCAGCATGCGGGACAGAGGGCGCACAGATACGCAGTATTTT.

This clonotype was counted a few times. The gene calls are TRBV5-1 and TRBJ2-7; D is perhaps TRBD1 or TRBD2 (5 bases each). The V gene's germline CDR1 is SGHRS and CDR2 YFSETQ. Trimming cost V 2 bases and J 0 bases, with 9 bases left between them. This CDR3 comprises 14 residues. The CDR3 spells CASSFLGTSYEQYF. In DNA, the CDR3 is TGCGCCAGCAGCTTCTTAGGGACCTCCTACGAGCAGTACTTC.

The table lists this clonotype with a few counts. The V call is TRBV10-2, the J call TRBJ2-3; D possibly corresponds to TRBD1 (6 bases). The CDR3 is made up of 15 amino acids. V gave up 7 bases and J gave up 2 bases, with 16 bases separating them. Germline V gene data show CDR1 as WSHSY and CDR2 as SAAADI. Here the CDR3 reads CASNTLQGVTDTQYF. The CDR3 region has the DNA TGCGCCAGCAATACATTACAGGGTGTCACAGATACGCAGTATTTT.

This clonotype was counted between two and nine times. CDR3 DNA sequence: TGTGCCAGCAGAAGAGCGGGGGGGCCGACAGATACGCAGTATTTT. Translation: CASRRAGGPTDTQYF. The chain combines TRBV6-1 with TRBJ2-3; 10 bases map to TRBD2. CDR3 length: 15 amino acids. Germline loops: CDR1 MNHNS, CDR2 SASEGT. After removal of 6 bases from V and 3 bases from J, the junction contained 6 bases not matched to a gene.

The rearrangement uses TRBV11-1 and TRBJ1-1; 7 bases map to TRBD1. This CDR3 has 13 residues. Germline loops: CDR1 SGHAT, CDR2 FQDESV (reference sequence). With 10 bases clipped from V and 6 bases from J, the junction kept 11 bases outside the gene matches. The CDR3 DNA reads TGTGCCACTAGACAGGGTGGAAGGGCTGAAGCTTTCTTT. Its protein product is CATRQGGRAEAFF.

This clonotype was observed a few times. J is TRBJ1-1 and V is TRBV4-1; D possibly corresponds to TRBD1 (6 bases). Trimming shortened V by 5 bases and J by 2 bases, and 15 bases separated the two germline ends. CDR3 size: 15 residues. Per the germline V gene, CDR1 is MGHRA and CDR2 is YSYEKL. CDR3 coding DNA: TGCGCCAGCAGCAAGGGGGGCATACGAAACACTGAAGCTTTCTTT. Translation: CASSKGGIRNTEAFF.